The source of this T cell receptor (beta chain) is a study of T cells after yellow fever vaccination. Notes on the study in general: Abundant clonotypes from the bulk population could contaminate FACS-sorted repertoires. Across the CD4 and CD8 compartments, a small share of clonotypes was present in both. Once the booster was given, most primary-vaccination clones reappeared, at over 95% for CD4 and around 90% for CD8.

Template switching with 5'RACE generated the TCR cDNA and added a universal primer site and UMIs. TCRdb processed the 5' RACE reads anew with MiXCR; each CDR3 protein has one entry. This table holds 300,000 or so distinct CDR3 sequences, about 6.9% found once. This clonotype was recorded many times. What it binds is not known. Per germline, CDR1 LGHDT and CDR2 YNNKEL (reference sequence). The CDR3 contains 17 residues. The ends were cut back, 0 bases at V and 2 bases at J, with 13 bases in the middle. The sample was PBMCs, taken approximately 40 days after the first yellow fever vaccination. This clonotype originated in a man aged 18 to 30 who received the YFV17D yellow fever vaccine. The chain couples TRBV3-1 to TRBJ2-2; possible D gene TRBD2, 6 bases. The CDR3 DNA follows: TGTGCCAGCAGCCAAGAAGGGCGGGGAGCAAACACCGGGGAGCTGTTTTTT. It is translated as CASSQEGRGANTGELFF.